This T cell receptor (beta chain) was identified in a study of T cell repertoires in cytomegalovirus infection. Study-wide background: From public TCR beta signatures came an indication of both CMV infection and matching HLA type. Study conclusions and caveats: The ex vivo response showed dominance by HLA-C-restricted CMV-specific TCR beta clonotypes. Totalled public TCR beta family frequency picked out people who carried CMV plus the relevant HLA.

Via MiXCR, TCRdb re-called the reads, giving one row per CDR3 protein. The profile shows 170,000 or so distinct CDR3 sequences, approximately 17% of them singletons. CDR1 and CDR2 from the germline V gene are SGHAT and FQNNGV. V lost 2 bases, J lost 4 bases, and 20 bases lay in between. The CDR3 is made up of 17 amino acids. Points on this clonotype: No antigen is known for it.

This TCR derives from a human donor in good health (CMV status not recorded). Some clones in this sample may be carry-over from other donors' samples. Sequencing input: CD8+ T cells from PBMCs. J is TRBJ1-1 and V is TRBV11-2; a weak D match, TRBD1 (6 bases). The CDR3 protein is CASSLPDRFSGGTEAFF. In nucleotides, the CDR3 is TGTGCCAGCAGCTTACCCGACAGGTTCTCGGGAGGCACTGAAGCTTTCTTT.